The rows below give T cell receptor beta chains drawn from one sample of a study of technical replicates of blood from a few donors. Libraries were prepared by immunoSEQ multiplex PCR; TCRdb keeps only in-frame clonotypes and omits some of them. The sample consists of around 76,000 clones, over 95% of them appearing once. The source material was T cells isolated from PBMCs. Receptors were obtained from a human donor in good health. Both conserved end residues are part of each CDR3.

17 TRBV4-2 CASSQDGGSTSYNEQFF
13 TRBV28 CGGGEGGNQPQHF
16 TRBV7-2 CASSLAQTGGANVLTF
15 TRBV4-1 CASSQGYGVNEKLFF
14 TRBV14 CASSQELDRDEQFF
15 TRBV9 CASSVSGQGIDGYTF
12 TRBV29-1 CSVEMGTGEQYF
11 TRBV6-5 CASQRAYEQYF
14 TRBV27 CASSLGTGIYEQYF
17 TRBV15 CATSRVPSDREYNEQFF
16 TRBV4-3 CASSQDPAGSTYEQYF
14 TRBV18 CASSGTGGSYGYTF
14 TRBV18 CASSGQGKNTEAFF
14 TRBV4-2 CASSQDRVENEQYF
15 TRBV5-4 CASSPSGGATGELFF
15 TRBV7-2 CASSSGLAGNNEQFF
15 TRBV10-2 CASSEGSRLADTQYF
12 TRBV5-5 CASSLQGNEQYF
16 TRBV27 CATSMRGQSGNQPQHF
17 TRBV4-3 CASSQDVTGAEADTQYF
15 TRBV18 CASSSQGDTNTEAFF
15 TRBV13 CASSFWHRGHQPQHF
15 TRBV9 CASSFSGSSYNEQFF
13 TRBV27 CASRRRGQETQYF
13 TRBV6-1 CASGRVFGNEQFF
15 TRBV5-1 CASSFRGQNTGELFF
16 TRBV25-1 CASSEQLAKSTGELFF
13 TRBV7-9 CASSLAGGNEQYF
14 TRBV9 CASSATGGNYEQYF
13 TRBV30 CAWERTGFETQYF
11 TRBV7-8 CASSQNTEAFF
13 TRBV29-1 CSVGLLTGNTIYF
17 TRBV13 CASSFFAGSRSTDTQYF